The 21 T cell receptor beta chains in this list originate from one sample, sequenced in a study of T cell clonality in common variable immunodeficiency. TCRdb's copy holds only in-frame clones and misses some; the assay was immunoSEQ multiplex PCR. In total the sample includes approximately 45,000 clones, none of them seen once. Material: peripheral blood mononuclear cells. The source of these receptors is a person aged 18 to 70 in good health.

This clone was observed many times. The read comes to an end 3 residues before the CDR3 does, leaving the germline J gene to fill in the end. The gene calls are TRBV30 and TRBJ2-7; D remains unclear. Trimming removed 1 base at V and 3 bases at J, with 7 bases between. CDR3 length equals 12 residues. CDR1 is GTSNPN and CDR2 is SVGIG in the germline V gene (reference sequence). CDR3: CAWSANSYEQYF. The CDR3 DNA, read in part, is TGTGCCTGGAGTGCAAACAGCTACGAG.

This clone has a count of ten or more. The observed sequence ends 3 residues before the CDR3 terminus, with the missing tail filled in from the germline J gene. The chain carries TRBV2 and TRBJ2-1; the match to TRBD2 covers 13 bases. The length of the CDR3 is 15 residues. In germline, CDR1 is SNHLY, CDR2 FYNNEI. The V and J ends lost 7 bases and 9 bases, in that order; junction bases with no gene match: 9. CDR3 protein: CASNKLAGGESEQFF. The CDR3 DNA, read in part, is TGTGCCAGCAACAAACTAGCGGGGGGGGAGAGTGAG.

The sample holds many counts of this clone. The read ends 3 residues before the CDR3 terminus; that terminus is restored from the germline J gene. The V and J genes are TRBV5-1 and TRBJ2-2; 7 nucleotides line up with TRBD1. There are 16 residues in the CDR3. V dropped 4 bases and J dropped 3; count of bases not matched to a gene: 9. Germline values: CDR1 SGHRS, CDR2 YFSETQ. CDR3 bases read: TGCGCCAGCAGCCAGACAGGGATGCCCGACACCGGGGAG. Its protein is CASSQTGMPDTGE. The complete CDR3 reads CASSQTGMPDTGELFF.

This clone showed up many times. The DNA read from the CDR3 is TGTGCCAGCAGCCCCGGGACAGGGTTCGGCAATGAG. Translated, it gives CASSPGTGFGNE. The full-length CDR3 reads as CASSPGTGFGNEQFF. V gene TRBV5-5 combines with J gene TRBJ2-1, with 9 bases matching TRBD1. With the read ending 3 residues before the CDR3 end, the germline J gene is used to fill in that end. J lost 6 bases, V lost 4 bases, and 8 bases had no gene match. The CDR3 totals 15 residues. CDR1 is SGHKS and CDR2 is YYEKEE in the germline V gene (reference sequence).

This clone was seen at least ten times. From the germline J gene comes the end of the CDR3, since the read stops 3 residues before it. This chain joins TRBV19 and TRBJ2-3; a possible D gene is TRBD1 (5 bases). V lost 1 base to trimming and J lost 4 bases, with 12 bases between them. From germline, CDR1 is LNHDA and CDR2 SQIVND (reference sequence). The CDR3 spans 15 residues. The CDR3 bases that were read are TGTGCCAGTAGTATAGTAATGTTCAGGGCAGATACG. It encodes CASSIVMFRADT. The whole CDR3 is CASSIVMFRADTQYF.

Comment on this clone: The read terminates 3 residues before the CDR3 end, so the remaining end is supplied by the germline J gene. The sample contains more than one DNA sequence encoding this CDR3. This sequence joins TRBV7-6 and TRBJ1-3, with a weak D call TRBD1 (6 bases). Germline CDR1 reads SGHVS; CDR2 reads FNYEAQ. V was trimmed by 1 base and J by 8 bases, leaving 12 bases between them. This CDR3 region has 14 residues. The CDR3 DNA, read in part, is TGTGCCAGCAGCTTAGGGGGCAGGGGTGACACC. Translated: CASSLGGRGDT. The whole CDR3 sequence is CASSLGGRGDTIYF.

This clone was detected ten times or more. The part of the CDR3 DNA that was read is TGCAGCGTCCAGGGGTCTAGCGGGGGGGCCGGGGAGACC. Translated: CSVQGSSGGAGET. The entire CDR3 reads CSVQGSSGGAGETQYF. The chain carries TRBV29-1 and TRBJ2-5; TRBD2 matches at 12 bases. With the read ending 3 residues before the CDR3 end, the germline J gene is used to fill in that end. Germline V gene lookup returns CDR1 SQVTM and CDR2 ANQGSEA. CDR3 length: 16 amino acids. The V gene end was trimmed by 6 bases and the J gene end by 5 bases; junction bases not matched to a gene: 13.

This clone was picked up many times. The sequenced fragment ends 3 residues before the CDR3 boundary, so the rest is inferred from the germline J gene. This chain joins TRBV30 and TRBJ2-3, with 8 bases matching TRBD2. The CDR3 has 16 amino acids. CDR1 is GTSNPN, CDR2 SVGIG, per germline (reference sequence). V trimming: 0 bases; J trimming: 2 bases; junction bases outside the gene matches: 7. The CDR3 spells CAWSVIAGPLTDTQYF. The sequenced part of the CDR3 DNA is TGTGCCTGGAGTGTAATAGCGGGGCCCCTCACAGATACG.

The table lists this clone with many counts. The read is 3 residues too short to cover the CDR3 end, so that end is filled in from the germline J gene. The chain is built from TRBV5-1 and TRBJ2-7; D ambiguous. Per germline, CDR1 SGHRS and CDR2 YFSETQ. This CDR3 contains 14 residues. V lost 5 bases to trimming and J lost 2 bases, with 14 bases between them. CDR3 loop: CASRRLEFPYEQYF. The sequenced part of the CDR3 DNA is TGCGCCAGCAGGAGACTTGAGTTCCCCTACGAG.

This clone was counted at least ten times. The CDR3 end falls 3 residues outside the read, so it is completed with the germline J gene. The rearrangement joins TRBV7-8 to TRBJ1-1; TRBD1 might be the D (6 bases). CDR3 size: 15 residues. CDR1 and CDR2 from the germline V gene are SGHVS and FQNEAQ. V was clipped by 2 bases and J by 5 bases, with 15 bases between them. The CDR3 bases that were read are TGTGCCAGCAGCTTAAAGACAGGCCAGGGAACTGAA. Its translation is CASSLKTGQGTE. The full CDR3 protein is CASSLKTGQGTEAFF.

This clone was seen at least ten times. The missing CDR3 end, 3 residues past where the read stops, is filled in from the germline J gene. The rearrangement uses TRBV13 and TRBJ2-7; 11 positions agree with TRBD1. Germline CDR1 and CDR2: PRHDT and FYEKMQ (reference sequence). V trimming: 5 bases; J trimming: 2 bases; junction bases outside the gene matches: 2. The CDR3 has 14 residues. The CDR3 protein is CASSRGQGAYEQYF. The DNA read from the CDR3 is TGTGCCAGCAGCAGGGGACAGGGGGCCTACGAG. Drawing the rest from reference TRBV13 and TRBJ2-7, the complete variable domain is AAGVIQSPRHLIKEKRETATLKCYPIPRHDTVYWYQQGPGQDPQFLISFYEKMQSDKGSIPDRFSAQQFSDYHSELNMSSLELGDSALYFCASSRGQGAYEQYFGPGTRLTVT.

This clone came up many times. Coverage ceases 3 residues before the CDR3 finishes, and the germline J gene fills in the end. J is TRBJ2-2 and V is TRBV7-8; TRBD1 matches 8 bases. With V trimmed by 1 base and J by 5 bases, 3 bases remained unmatched. The length of the CDR3 is 15 residues. Germline CDR1 is SGHVS and CDR2 is FQNEAQ. Incomplete CDR3 DNA: TGTGCCAGCAGCTTAGGGACAGGGACGACCGGGGAG. The encoded protein is CASSLGTGTTGE. The CDR3 in its entirety is CASSLGTGTTGELFF.

This clone was seen at least ten times. The CDR3 end is not reached by the read, which stops 3 residues before it; the germline J gene fills it in. The chain uses TRBV12-3 or TRBV12-4 and TRBJ2-1; D gene ambiguous. V was shortened by 0 bases and J by 6 bases, with 3 bases between the two germline ends. This CDR3 spans 12 amino acids. CDR3 loop: CASSLALNEQFF. CDR3 DNA (partial): TGTGCCAGCAGTTTAGCCCTCAATGAG.

This clone was detected ten times or more. The DNA ends 3 residues before the CDR3 does, and the rest of the CDR3 is filled in from the germline J gene. This chain joins TRBV20-1 and TRBJ1-1, with a tentative D call TRBD1 (6 bases). V gave up 5 bases and J gave up 0 bases, with 16 bases separating them. From germline, CDR1 is DFQATT and CDR2 SNEGSKA (reference sequence). The CDR3 extends over 15 amino acids. CDR3 sequence reads: CSASKDRFMNTEAFF. Incomplete CDR3 DNA: TGCAGTGCTTCGAAGGACAGATTCATGAACACTGAA.

The sample holds many counts of this clone. The missing CDR3 end, 3 residues past where the read stops, is filled in from the germline J gene. The rearrangement links TRBV7-9 to TRBJ2-5; D unclear. Germline V gives CDR1 SEHNR, CDR2 FQNEAQ (reference sequence). The CDR3 totals 12 residues. The V gene lost 4 bases and the J gene lost 5 bases, with 8 bases spanning the gap. CDR3 amino acids: CASSSWAETQYF. The CDR3 bases that were read are TGTGCCAGCAGCTCTTGGGCGGAGACC.

This clone was counted ten times or more. From the germline J gene comes the end of the CDR3, since the read stops 3 residues before it. The J gene is TRBJ2-3, the V gene TRBV9; tentative D call: TRBD2 (6 bases). The germline CDR1 and CDR2 sequences are SGDLS and YYNGEE. Trimming stripped 0 bases from V and 1 base from J, with 9 bases between. The CDR3 runs to 15 residues. CDR3 DNA, as far as it was read: TGTGCCAGCAGCGTAGCGACGGGGGGCACAGATACG. Translated: CASSVATGGTDT. The complete CDR3 reads CASSVATGGTDTQYF.

Ten or more counts support this clone. The read ends 3 residues early relative to the CDR3; the germline J gene fills the gap. This chain connects TRBV20-1 to TRBJ2-3; 8 nucleotides line up with TRBD2. V shed 1 base and J 4 bases; nucleotides not matched to a gene: 10. There are 16 residues in the CDR3. Germline-derived CDR1 and CDR2 are DFQATT and SNEGSKA (reference sequence). CDR3 bases read: TGCAGTGCTAGAGGCTCCGGTAGCGGGAAGGCAGATACG. Translation gives CSARGSGSGKADT. The entire CDR3 sequence reads CSARGSGSGKADTQYF.

This clone showed up many times. The CDR3 end lies 3 residues beyond the end of the read and is filled in from the germline J gene. This chain uses TRBV6-2 or TRBV6-3 with TRBJ1-1; TRBD1 agrees at 9 bases. Germline V gene data show CDR1 as MNHEY and CDR2 as SVGEGT. The length of the CDR3 is 16 residues. The V segment lost 5 bases and the J segment 0 bases; nucleotides outside the gene matches: 7. The CDR3 reads CASSRRQGVMNTEAFF. The sequenced CDR3 bases are TGTGCCAGCAGTCGTCGACAGGGGGTTATGAACACTGAA.

As to this clone: The missing CDR3 end, 3 residues past where the read stops, is filled in from the germline J gene. The rearrangement uses TRBV7-2 and TRBJ2-2; TRBD2 agrees at 7 bases. CDR1 and CDR2 from the germline V gene are SGHTA and FQGNSA. The length of the CDR3 is 14 residues. Incomplete CDR3 DNA: TGTGCCAGCAGCTATCAGGGCGGGGGTTCACCG. It translates to CASSYQGGGSP. In full, the CDR3 reads CASSYQGGGSPLFF.

At least ten counts were recorded for this clone. The observed sequence ends 3 residues before the CDR3 terminus, with the missing tail filled in from the germline J gene. The chain couples TRBV19 to TRBJ1-5; D is undetermined. The CDR3 spans 13 residues. Trimming left V 7 bases short and J 6 bases short, with 13 bases between. Germline CDR1 and CDR2: LNHDA and SQIVND (reference sequence). Partial CDR3 DNA: TGTGCCAGTACTCTACTCCCGGGTCAGCCC. This gives the protein CASTLLPGQP. The full-length CDR3 reads as CASTLLPGQPQHF.

Many counts were recorded for this clone. The CDR3 protein is CSATGLAGGSSYEQYF. Partial CDR3 DNA: TGCAGTGCTACGGGACTAGCGGGAGGGAGCTCCTACGAG. The rearrangement uses TRBV20-1 and TRBJ2-7; 16 bases are a match to TRBD2. The CDR3 end lies 3 residues beyond the end of the read and is filled in from the germline J gene. CDR3 size: 16 residues. V shed 4 bases, J shed 0 bases, and the junction held 3 bases outside the gene matches. Germline V gene sequence: CDR1 DFQATT, CDR2 SNEGSKA (reference sequence).